Listed below are T cell receptor beta chains from one sample, sequenced in a study of technical replicates of blood from a handful of donors. TCRdb's table, derived via immunoSEQ multiplex PCR, lists solely in-frame clones and lacks some. Altogether roughly 60,000 clones are present, around nine tenths being singletons, with the ten largest covering approximately 5.4%. Sequenced sample: PBMCs. All receptors derive from a human donor in good health. Some clones in this sample may be carry-over from other donors' samples. The CDR3 runs from the conserved cysteine through the conserved F or W. The order of the fields is CDR3 protein, V gene.

CDR3 protein: CASSPLRGDTEAFF
V gene: TRBV18

CDR3 protein: CASSLVIIGQGSPYGYTF
V gene: TRBV7-8

CDR3 protein: CASRRVTGAEAFF
V gene: TRBV4-3

CDR3 protein: CASGGAPPEAFF
V gene: TRBV11-2

CDR3 protein: CASSFQGRGNTF
V gene: TRBV5-1

CDR3 protein: CASSLPWSGQGRYEQYF
V gene: TRBV5-1

CDR3 protein: CASSSDRGRTEQFF
V gene: TRBV7-2

CDR3 protein: CASNPGLAANEQFF
V gene: TRBV6-5

CDR3 protein: CASSLQGGMNTEAFF
V gene: TRBV5-8

CDR3 protein: CASSQVGREGSPLHF
V gene: TRBV4-3

CDR3 protein: CASSPGEGGPPNEQFF
V gene: TRBV4-1

CDR3 protein: CASSPYLATEAFF
V gene: TRBV7-2

CDR3 protein: CASSFRQSYEQYF
V gene: TRBV27

CDR3 protein: CASSPTRGSYEQYF
V gene: TRBV4-3

CDR3 protein: CASSPGTTKAGELFF
V gene: TRBV7-2

CDR3 protein: CASSGATGVQGGGYTF
V gene: TRBV7-2

CDR3 protein: CASSFSSARWDNEQFF
V gene: TRBV7-9